This paragraph reports one T cell receptor (beta chain). Since all of the isolated RNA was reverse transcribed, expressed TCRB transcripts were what got sequenced. Profiled with immunoSEQ multiplex PCR; TCRdb holds only in-frame clones, not every one. The sample holds about 900,000 clones; roughly a sixth are singletons and the top ten take roughly 0.025%. There are 16 residues in the CDR3. Germline CDR1 reads MGHRA; CDR2 reads YSYEKL. Trimming took off 0 bases at V and 3 bases at J, with 14 bases between the two ends. The sample belongs to a study of beta chain features in type 1 diabetes. What was sequenced was naive CD4+ T cells from blood. The gene calls are TRBV4-1 and TRBJ1-2; weak D call: TRBD1 (5 bases). The receptor was derived from a woman in her late teens or twenties in good health. The CDR3 is CASSQEFVPGHYGYTF. DNA for the CDR3: TGCGCCAGCAGCCAAGAGTTCGTGCCAGGGCACTATGGCTACACCTTC.